A selection of T cell receptor beta chains follows, all from one sample in a study of T cell repertoires in cytomegalovirus infection. MiXCR, run by TCRdb on the reads, gives a single entry per CDR3 protein. Of under 850,000 distinct CDR3 sequences listed, 33% are singletons. For these receptors, no antigen is known. The sample was cultured PBMCs, taken from culture after CMV antigen stimulation. Every receptor here comes from a human donor in good health (CMV status not recorded). Some clones in this sample may be carry-over from other donors' samples. Each CDR3 is given with its conserved first and last residue. Each record gives: CDR3 protein, V gene, J gene.

CASSSVLRCYF	TRBV12-3/TRBV12-4	TRBJ2-7
CASSLLVGRSYEQYF	TRBV7-4	TRBJ2-7
CSASEGSGYTF	TRBV20-1	TRBJ1-2
CASSPPKVTADTQYF	TRBV27	TRBJ2-3
CASSLALMNEQFF	TRBV7-9	TRBJ2-1
CASSPPQGSDEQFF	TRBV18	TRBJ2-1
CASSTTGQGVDEQFF	TRBV5-6	TRBJ2-1
CASSPPNRDNEQFF	TRBV5-4	TRBJ2-1
CASSLHLGGGGYTF	TRBV7-2	TRBJ1-2
CSAWRTIDGYTF	TRBV20-1	TRBJ1-2
CASSQDQIGPGETQYF	TRBV4-3	TRBJ2-5
CSARSGATDTAFEKLFF	TRBV20-1	TRBJ1-4
CASSSLGTGGATDTQYF	TRBV7-9	TRBJ2-3
CASSERLTASYEQYF	TRBV6-1	TRBJ2-7
CAIRQPGQGLNSPLHF	TRBV10-3	TRBJ1-6
CASRIGTSGTVF	TRBV12-3/TRBV12-4	TRBJ2-7
CASSQELRQYTDTQYF	TRBV4-1	TRBJ2-3
CASSDVGFGGGYTF	TRBV6-1	TRBJ1-2
CASSSGKGQETQYF	TRBV6-6	TRBJ2-5
CASSAGTGGKYEQYF	TRBV2	TRBJ2-7
CASSRWADSEQFF	TRBV7-2	TRBJ2-1
CASASGPPVFEQFF	TRBV7-6	TRBJ2-1
CASSYSQTGDTEAFF	TRBV6-2/TRBV6-3	TRBJ1-1
CASSTGQGDQPQHF	TRBV7-9	TRBJ1-5
CASSFGGRVDYGYTF	TRBV5-5	TRBJ1-2
CATSRGAGTGELFF	TRBV15	TRBJ2-2
CASSLVISNQPQHF	TRBV12-3/TRBV12-4	TRBJ1-5
CASSLSGVTGNTIYF	TRBV5-4	TRBJ1-3
CASSYRQLSGEQYF	TRBV6-6	TRBJ2-7
CASSLLMGASYNEQFF	TRBV7-2	TRBJ2-1
CATSNRGVSYEQYF	TRBV19	TRBJ2-7
CAISDPGQAYEQYF	TRBV10-3	TRBJ2-7
CASSIGPRVLTF	TRBV19	TRBJ2-6
CSVGGRMNTEAFF	TRBV29-1	TRBJ1-1
CASSRMTSGSGNEQFF	TRBV7-2	TRBJ2-1
CASGAGGSGNTIYF	TRBV7-2	TRBJ1-3
CVSSPSVGIGNEQYF	TRBV7-8	TRBJ2-7
CASSFNPSYTDTQYF	TRBV5-5	TRBJ2-3
CASSAPHGMYGYTF	TRBV9	TRBJ1-2
CSVAGRGTYEQYF	TRBV29-1	TRBJ2-7
CASSEFWGLPGELFF	TRBV7-2	TRBJ2-2
CASSPDGPGANVLTF	TRBV5-4	TRBJ2-6
CASSFEGITEAFF	TRBV12-3/TRBV12-4	TRBJ1-1